This entry lists 17 T cell receptor beta chains sequenced from one sample in a study of blood T cells in healthy people across ages. A sample-barcoded 5' primer and a J-beta primer mix were used in a second PCR of roughly 6 to 12 cycles. TCRdb reprocessed the 5' RACE reads with MiXCR, giving one entry per CDR3 protein. The sample has roughly 1.9 million distinct CDR3 sequences, about two fifths seen once. The source material was blood. These receptors were obtained from a human donor in good health.

In its sample, this clonotype was seen a few times. This chain links TRBV20-1 with TRBJ2-7; weak D call: TRBD1 (6 bases). The V and J ends lost 1 base and 3 bases respectively, with 16 bases between them. CDR1 is DFQATT and CDR2 is SNEGSKA in the germline V gene (reference sequence). This CDR3 comprises 15 residues. CDR3 nucleotides: TGCAGTGCTAGAGTGAGCTCGACAGGAATCTACGAGCAGTACTTC. It encodes CSARVSSTGIYEQYF.

This clonotype has only one observation. The chain combines TRBV5-6 with TRBJ1-1; D call uncertain. The CDR3 runs 15 residues. V was trimmed by 0 bases and J by 2 bases, leaving 11 bases between them. Germline loops: CDR1 SGHDT, CDR2 YYEEEE. CDR3 region: CASSLGLTANTEAFF. The CDR3 DNA is TGTGCCAGCAGCTTGGGTTTAACAGCAAACACTGAAGCTTTCTTT. The full variable domain, completed using reference TRBV5-6 and TRBJ1-1, is DAGVTQSPTHLIKTRGQQVTLRCSPKSGHDTVSWYQQALGQGPQFIFQYYEEEERQRGNFPDRFSGHQFPNYSSELNVNALLLGDSALYLCASSLGLTANTEAFFGQGTRLTVV.

The chain links TRBV7-9 to TRBJ1-2; possible D gene TRBD1, 5 bases. Trimming pared 4 bases from V and 2 bases from J, leaving 11 bases between. The germline V gene encodes CDR1 SEHNR and CDR2 FQNEAQ (reference sequence). The CDR3 covers 14 residues. CDR3 bases: TGTGCCAGCAGCTATCTACAGGACAACTATGGCTACACCTTC. Amino acids: CASSYLQDNYGYTF.

The CDR3 sequence is CASSLFEQDTQYF. DNA for the CDR3: TGTGCCAGCAGCTTATTTGAGCAGGATACGCAGTATTTT. This sequence joins TRBV7-9 and TRBJ2-3; D gene ambiguous. Between the trimmed V and J ends, which lost 2 bases and 6 bases, there was a span of 9 bases. The length of the CDR3 is 13 residues. Germline V gives CDR1 SEHNR, CDR2 FQNEAQ (reference sequence).

This clonotype was seen at least ten times. The CDR3 here is CSARGLQGLAIQYF. CDR3 DNA: TGCAGTGCTAGAGGGCTACAGGGGCTGGCCATTCAGTACTTC. This chain uses TRBV20-1 with TRBJ2-4; TRBD1 matches at 7 bases. The length of the CDR3 is 14 residues. Germline-derived CDR1 and CDR2 are DFQATT and SNEGSKA (reference sequence). V lost 1 base, J lost 9 bases, and 9 bases stayed unmatched.

The chain couples TRBV10-3 to TRBJ2-7; TRBD2 agrees at 15 bases. V lost 3 bases to trimming and J lost 0 bases; unmatched junction nucleotides: 9. The CDR3 extends over 19 amino acids. Germline CDR1 is ENHRY and CDR2 is SYGVKD. The CDR3 loop reads CAISDPRTSGGASSYEQYF. In nucleotides, the CDR3 is TGTGCCATCAGTGACCCACGGACTAGCGGGGGGGCCTCCTCCTACGAGCAGTACTTC.

This clonotype showed up just a few times. The rearrangement links TRBV10-3 to TRBJ2-7; D tentatively fits TRBD1 or TRBD2 (5 bases each). Germline V lookup: CDR1 ENHRY, CDR2 SYGVKD. The CDR3 loop spans 16 amino acids. Trimming removed 0 bases at V and 2 bases at J, with 14 bases between. The CDR3 nucleotides are TGTGCCATCAGTGAGTCTGGCAACGGGGCAGCCTACGAGCAGTACTTC. Its protein is CAISESGNGAAYEQYF.

The gene calls are TRBV4-3 and TRBJ2-7, with D tentatively TRBD2 (5 bases). The DNA matches TRBJ2-5 better at its end, which makes the J call doubtful. In germline, CDR1 is LGHNA, CDR2 YSLEER. CDR3 length: 16 residues. CDR3 in amino acids: CASSQRMDGGPETQYF. The DNA for the CDR3 is TGCGCCAGCAGCCAACGTATGGACGGCGGGCCGGAGACCCAGTACTTC.

The chain combines TRBV7-9 with TRBJ2-5, with D possibly matching TRBD1 (5 bases). The end of the DNA aligns better with TRBJ2-7, so the J call may be wrong. The germline CDR1 and CDR2 sequences are SEHNR and FQNEAQ (reference sequence). The length of the CDR3 is 14 residues. CDR3 sequence (DNA): TGTGCCAGCAGCTCGGTAAAAGACAGTTTCGAGCAGTACTTC. This sequence encodes CASSSVKDSFEQYF.

This chain links TRBV20-1 with TRBJ2-3, with D perhaps assigned TRBD1 or TRBD2 (5 bases each). Germline CDR1 is DFQATT and CDR2 is SNEGSKA (reference sequence). This CDR3 has 15 residues. Trimming took 0 bases from V and 1 from J, leaving 11 bases between them. In DNA form, the CDR3 reads TGCAGTGCTAGAGAAGAGGGGTTCGGCACAGATACGCAGTATTTT. Protein sequence: CSAREEGFGTDTQYF.

For the CDR3, the DNA is TGTGCCAGCTCACCACCGTTTGAAAAACTGTTTTTT. This sequence encodes CASSPPFEKLFF. This chain connects TRBV18 to TRBJ1-4; D gene unclear. V was trimmed by 0 bases and J by 7 bases, leaving 3 bases between them. CDR1 and CDR2 from the germline V gene are KGHSH and LQKENI. The CDR3 extends over 12 amino acids.

This clonotype was recorded many times. The junction departs from germline at one end; a sequencing error may be responsible. The V call is TRBV7-7, the J call TRBJ2-3; D perhaps matches TRBD2 (6 bases). The CDR3 covers 14 residues. CDR1 and CDR2 from the germline V gene are SSHAT and FNYEAQ (reference sequence). The chain's CDR3 is CASSEGLSTDTQYF. The CDR3 DNA reads as TGTGCTAGCAGCGAGGGACTCAGCACAGATACGCAGTATTTT.

The gene calls are TRBV2 and TRBJ1-6, with D unclear. From germline, CDR1 is SNHLY and CDR2 FYNNEI. Trimming removed 1 base from V and 9 bases from J, with 10 bases in between. This CDR3 spans 14 amino acids. The CDR3: CASSEGADPSPLHF. The DNA for the CDR3 is TGTGCCAGCAGTGAAGGAGCAGACCCTTCACCCCTCCACTTT.

This chain links TRBV20-1 with TRBJ2-3; no reliable D call. Germline CDR1 reads DFQATT; CDR2 reads SNEGSKA (reference sequence). V gave up 5 bases and J gave up 3 bases, with 9 bases separating them. The CDR3 is 12 residues long. CDR3 sequence (DNA): TGCAGTGCTGGTCTACAAACAGATACGCAGTATTTT. This codes for CSAGLQTDTQYF.

The rearrangement joins TRBV20-1 to TRBJ1-4, with a tentative D call TRBD1 (5 bases). Trimming shortened V by 4 bases and J by 5 bases, and 17 bases separated the two germline ends. The CDR3 is 15 residues long. The germline gives CDR1 DFQATT, CDR2 SNEGSKA (reference sequence). CDR3 nucleotide sequence: TGCAGTGCTATTCTATCAGGGCGGGGAAATGAAAAACTGTTTTTT. Its protein product is CSAILSGRGNEKLFF.

This clonotype turned up a few times. The genes are TRBV7-2 and TRBJ2-5, with D tentatively TRBD1 (5 bases). The CDR3 totals 12 residues. Per the germline V gene, CDR1 is SGHTA and CDR2 is FQGNSA. The ends were cut back, 11 bases at V and 11 bases at J, with 21 bases in the middle. CDR3 residues: CASFAGFNEQYF. CDR3 nucleotides: TGTGCCTCCTTCGCAGGGTTCAATGAGCAGTACTTC.

J is TRBJ1-1 and V is TRBV5-1; a weak D match, TRBD1 (5 bases). Germline loops: CDR1 SGHRS, CDR2 YFSETQ. The germline V and J ends were trimmed by 4 bases and 13 bases, with 17 bases remaining between them. The CDR3 runs to 12 residues. The CDR3 is CASSLTGDLGFF. In DNA form, the CDR3 reads TGCGCCAGCAGCCTTACCGGGGACTTGGGTTTCTTT.